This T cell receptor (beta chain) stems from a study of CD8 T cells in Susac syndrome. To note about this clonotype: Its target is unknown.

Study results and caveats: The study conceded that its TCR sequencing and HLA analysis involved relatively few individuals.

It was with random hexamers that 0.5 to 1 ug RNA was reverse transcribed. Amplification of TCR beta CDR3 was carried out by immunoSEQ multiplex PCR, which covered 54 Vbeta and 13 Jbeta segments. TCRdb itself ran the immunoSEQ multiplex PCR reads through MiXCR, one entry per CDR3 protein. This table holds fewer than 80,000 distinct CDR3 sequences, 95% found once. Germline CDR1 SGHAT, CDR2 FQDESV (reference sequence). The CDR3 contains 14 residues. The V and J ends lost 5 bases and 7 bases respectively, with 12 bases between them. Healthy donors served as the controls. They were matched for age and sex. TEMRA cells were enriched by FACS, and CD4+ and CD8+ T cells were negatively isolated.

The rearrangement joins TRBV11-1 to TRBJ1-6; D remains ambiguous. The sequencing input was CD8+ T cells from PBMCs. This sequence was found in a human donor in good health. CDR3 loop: CASSRSGNNSPLHF. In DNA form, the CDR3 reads TGTGCCAGCAGCCGCTCGGGGAACAATTCACCCCTCCACTTT.